This entry lists 3 T cell receptor beta chains sequenced from one sample in a study of blood T cell repertoires in COVID-19. Clones were read by immunoSEQ multiplex PCR, and TCRdb kept only the in-frame ones, dropping some. Here the sample spans approximately 53,000 clones, 65% to 90% being singletons. Sequenced material: peripheral blood. The receptors originated from a woman in her fifties or sixties with acute or convalescent COVID-19.

V is TRBV4-2 and J is TRBJ2-1; possibly TRBD1 for D (5 bases). V lost 0 bases to trimming and J lost 4 bases, with 7 bases between them. Germline V gene lookup returns CDR1 LGHNA and CDR2 YNFKEQ. The CDR3 extends over 14 amino acids. The chain's CDR3 is CASSQDAGYNEQFF. CDR3 bases: TGTGCCAGCAGCCAAGATGCAGGGTACAATGAGCAGTTCTTC.

This clone occurred a few times. The V and J genes are TRBV19 and TRBJ1-2; tentative D call: TRBD1 (6 bases). V lost 3 bases, J lost 5 bases, and 10 bases lay in between. Germline CDR1 is LNHDA and CDR2 is SQIVND (reference sequence). The CDR3 has 13 residues. This CDR3 is CASSIWGQYGYTF. The DNA of the CDR3 is TGTGCCAGTAGTATCTGGGGACAATATGGCTACACCTTC.

This chain uses TRBV5-1 with TRBJ2-2; no reliable D call. V lost 0 bases to trimming and J lost 6 bases, with 12 bases between them. The CDR3 spans 15 residues. Germline V gives CDR1 SGHRS, CDR2 YFSETQ. CDR3 protein: CASSLGAGDPGELFF. In DNA form, the CDR3 reads TGCGCCAGCAGCTTGGGGGCAGGCGATCCCGGGGAGCTGTTTTTT.